This passage covers 10 T cell receptor beta chains from one sample sequenced in a study of shared clonotypes between healthy human individuals. Sequencing used immunoSEQ multiplex PCR; TCRdb keeps in-frame clones, though not all of them. The profile shows some 2 million clones, roughly 95% of them singletons. Terminally differentiated effector memory CD45RA+ cells were excluded by CCR7 positive selection of CD45RO-negative cells. Sequenced input: naive CD8+ T cells sorted from blood. All receptors come from a man aged 18 to 30 in good health.

V and J are TRBV4-1 and TRBJ2-3, with D hard to call. CDR3 size: 13 residues. CDR1 and CDR2 from the germline V gene are MGHRA and YSYEKL. Deletions cut 4 bases from V and 2 bases from J, with 7 bases between. CDR3 bases: TGCGCCAGCAGCCGCCTAGACACAGATACGCAGTATTTT. Residues: CASSRLDTDTQYF.

The chain recombines TRBV7-9 with TRBJ2-7; possibly TRBD1 for D (6 bases). The length of the CDR3 is 13 residues. From germline, CDR1 is SEHNR and CDR2 FQNEAQ (reference sequence). The V end was cut by 7 bases, the J end by 1 base, with 11 bases between. CDR3 coding DNA: TGTGCCAGCATTGGGGGCAGGTCCTACGAGCAGTACTTC. It codes for CASIGGRSYEQYF.

The CDR3 sequence: CASSEAPRPGPWDLNYGYTF. The CDR3 DNA reads as TGTGCCAGCAGTGAAGCCCCCCGTCCGGGGCCGTGGGACCTTAACTATGGCTACACCTTC. This chain links TRBV6-1 with TRBJ1-2; D perhaps matches TRBD1 (5 bases). This CDR3 spans 20 amino acids. Germline CDR1 MNHNS, CDR2 SASEGT. V lost 0 bases to trimming and J lost 1 base, with 24 bases between them.

V usage is TRBV5-8 and J usage is TRBJ2-7, with 12 bases aligning to TRBD1. This CDR3 region has 15 residues. From germline, CDR1 is SGHTS and CDR2 YDEGEE. J was trimmed by 4 bases and V by 3 bases; bases with no gene match: 5. CDR3 region: CASSSGTGGFYEQYF. CDR3 bases: TGTGCCAGCAGCTCCGGGACAGGGGGCTTTTACGAGCAGTACTTC.

The chain is built from TRBV27 and TRBJ2-3; D not resolved. From germline, CDR1 is MNHEY and CDR2 SMNVEV (reference sequence). The CDR3 is 13 residues long. The germline V and J ends were trimmed by 1 base and 4 bases, with 6 bases remaining between them. CDR3 sequence (DNA): TGTGCCAGCAGTTTATTCGTCCCAGATACGCAGTATTTT. As protein: CASSLFVPDTQYF.

The V gene is TRBV7-9, the J gene TRBJ1-2; D is unresolved. Trimming stripped 7 bases from V and 3 bases from J, with 15 bases between. The CDR3 is 14 amino acids. The germline CDR1 and CDR2 sequences are SEHNR and FQNEAQ (reference sequence). The CDR3 DNA reads TGTGCCAGCACCACCTCGGAGGTACACTATGGCTACACCTTC. Amino acids: CASTTSEVHYGYTF.

This sequence joins TRBV18 and TRBJ1-6; D gene unclear. CDR1 and CDR2 (germline): KGHSH, LQKENI. The CDR3 consists of 12 residues. Deletions cut 6 bases from V and 8 bases from J, with 8 bases between. The CDR3 region is CASSLGDSPLHF. The DNA for the CDR3 is TGTGCCAGCTCTCTCGGGGATTCACCCCTCCACTTT. The complete variable domain, with remaining parts taken from reference TRBV18 and TRBJ1-6, reads NAGVMQNPRHLVRRRGQEARLRCSPMKGHSHVYWYRQLPEEGLKFMVYLQKENIIDESGMPKERFSAEFPKEGPSILRIQQVVRGDSAAYFCASSLGDSPLHFGNGTRLTVT.

The table lists this clone with a count of one. The chain couples TRBV5-6 to TRBJ2-7, with TRBD2 as a possible D gene (6 bases). The CDR3 is 12 amino acids. Trimming pared 1 base from V and 11 bases from J, leaving 13 bases between. The V gene's germline CDR1 is SGHDT and CDR2 YYEEEE. CDR3 sequence: CASSLPTGEEYF. DNA of the CDR3: TGTGCCAGCAGCTTGCCTACGGGAGAGGAGTACTTC.

The J gene is TRBJ1-1, the V gene TRBV4-1; TRBD1 agrees at 8 bases. V gave up 2 bases and J gave up 7 bases; unmatched junction bases: 9. The CDR3 covers 15 residues. Germline V gene sequence: CDR1 MGHRA, CDR2 YSYEKL. The CDR3 nucleotides read TGCGCCAGCAGCCAAAGGCGCACAGGGGGGCTTGAAGCTTTCTTT. Residues: CASSQRRTGGLEAFF.

This rearrangement joins TRBV5-1 to TRBJ2-7; D ambiguous. Looked up from germline, CDR1 is SGHRS and CDR2 is YFSETQ. The CDR3 is 13 residues long. V lost 7 bases and J 2 bases, leaving 13 bases between the germline ends. In nucleotides, the CDR3 is TGCGCCAGCGGGGATGGGTCGCCCTACGAGCAGTACTTC. It specifies CASGDGSPYEQYF.